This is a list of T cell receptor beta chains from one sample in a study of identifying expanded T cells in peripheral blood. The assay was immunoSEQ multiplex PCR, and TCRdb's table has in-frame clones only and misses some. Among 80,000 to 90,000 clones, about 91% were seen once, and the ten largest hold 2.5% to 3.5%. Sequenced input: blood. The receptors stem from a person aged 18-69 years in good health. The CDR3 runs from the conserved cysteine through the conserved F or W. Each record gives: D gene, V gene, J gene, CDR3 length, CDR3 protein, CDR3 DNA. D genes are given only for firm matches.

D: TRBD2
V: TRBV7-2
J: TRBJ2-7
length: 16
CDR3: CASSALGEREGGEQYF
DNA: TGTGCCAGCAGCGCGCTGGGGGAGCGGGAGGGGGGCGAGCAGTACTTC

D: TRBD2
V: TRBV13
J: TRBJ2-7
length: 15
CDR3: CASSLPSTSGYEQYF
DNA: TGTGCCAGCAGCTTACCGTCGACTAGCGGCTACGAGCAGTACTTC

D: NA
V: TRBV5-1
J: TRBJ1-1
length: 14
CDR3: CASSLLTGNTEAFF
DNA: TGCGCCAGCAGCCTCCTGACAGGGAACACTGAAGCTTTCTTT

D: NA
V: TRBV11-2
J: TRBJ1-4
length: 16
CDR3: CASSLDHNDGLEKLFF
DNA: TGTGCCAGCAGCTTAGATCATAACGACGGTTTAGAAAAACTGTTTTTT

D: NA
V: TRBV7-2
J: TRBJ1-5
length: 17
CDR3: CASSLDRGAGSNQPQHF
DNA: TGTGCCAGCAGCTTAGACCGGGGGGCCGGGAGCAATCAGCCCCAGCATTTT

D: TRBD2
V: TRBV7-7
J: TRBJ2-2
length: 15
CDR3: CASSSGLAGNGELFF
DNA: TGTGCCAGCAGCTCCGGACTAGCGGGGAACGGGGAGCTGTTTTTT

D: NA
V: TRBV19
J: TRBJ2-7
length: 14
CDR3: CASSIEVSSYEQYF
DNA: TGTGCCAGTAGTATAGAGGTGAGCTCCTACGAGCAGTACTTC

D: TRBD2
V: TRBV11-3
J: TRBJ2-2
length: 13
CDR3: CASSLGGTGELFF
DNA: TGTGCCAGCAGCCTCGGGGGGACCGGGGAGCTGTTTTTT

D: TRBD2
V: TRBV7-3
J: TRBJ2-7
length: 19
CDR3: CASSLMGLAGGSPSYEQYF
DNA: TGTGCCAGCAGCTTAATGGGATTAGCGGGAGGCAGCCCCTCCTACGAGCAGTACTTC

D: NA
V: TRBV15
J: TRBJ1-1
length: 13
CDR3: CATSRVKQDEAFF
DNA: TGTGCCACCAGCAGAGTCAAACAGGATGAAGCTTTCTTT

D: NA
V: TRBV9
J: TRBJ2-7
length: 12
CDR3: CASSGTPGEQYF
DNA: TGTGCCAGCAGCGGGACCCCCGGGGAGCAGTACTTC

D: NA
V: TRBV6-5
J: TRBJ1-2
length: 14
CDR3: CASSLTGKNYGYTF
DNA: TGTGCCAGCAGTCTAACAGGGAAAAACTATGGCTACACCTTC

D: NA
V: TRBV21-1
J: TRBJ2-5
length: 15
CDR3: CASSKARSGGETQYF
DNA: TGTGCCAGCAGCAAAGCGCGCTCAGGCGGAGAGACCCAGTACTTC

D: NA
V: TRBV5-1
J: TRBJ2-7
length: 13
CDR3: CASSLGPTYEQYF
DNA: TGCGCCAGCAGCTTGGGACCAACCTACGAGCAGTACTTC

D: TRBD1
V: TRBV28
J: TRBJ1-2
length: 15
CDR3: CASSLRKGGAEGYTF
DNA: TGTGCCAGCAGTTTACGTAAAGGGGGCGCGGAGGGCTACACCTTC

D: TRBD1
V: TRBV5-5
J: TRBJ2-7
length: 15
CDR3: CASSLVGGGSYEQYF
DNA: TGTGCCAGCAGCTTGGTAGGGGGCGGCTCCTACGAGCAGTACTTC

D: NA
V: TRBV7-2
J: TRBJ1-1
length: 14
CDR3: CASSSMAQNTEAFF
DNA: TGTGCCAGCAGCTCGATGGCTCAGAACACTGAAGCTTTCTTT

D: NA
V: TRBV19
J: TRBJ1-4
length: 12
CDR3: CASSMLSEKLFF
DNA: TGTGCCAGTAGTATGTTAAGTGAAAAACTGTTTTTT

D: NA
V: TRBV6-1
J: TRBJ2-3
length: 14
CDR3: CASSDGGGTDTQYF
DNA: TGTGCCAGCAGCGACGGAGGGGGCACAGATACGCAGTATTTT

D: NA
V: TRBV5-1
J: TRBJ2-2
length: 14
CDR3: CASSGGQQTGELFF
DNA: TGCGCCAGCAGCGGCGGTCAGCAAACCGGGGAGCTGTTTTTT

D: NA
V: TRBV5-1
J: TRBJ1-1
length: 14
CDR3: CASSFSPGDPEAFF
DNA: TGCGCCAGCAGCTTTTCCCCAGGGGACCCTGAAGCTTTCTTT

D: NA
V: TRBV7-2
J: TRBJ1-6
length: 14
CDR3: CASSFRTENSPLHF
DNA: TGTGCCAGCAGCTTCAGGACGGAAAATTCACCCCTCCACTTT

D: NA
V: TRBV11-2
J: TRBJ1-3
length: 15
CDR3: CASSLERTVGNTIYF
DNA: TGTGCCAGCAGCTTAGAGCGGACGGTTGGAAACACCATATATTTT